The 25 T cell receptor beta chains reported below all come from one sample, sequenced in a study of T cell responses to AZD1222 COVID-19 vaccine. TCRdb's copy holds only in-frame clones and misses some; the assay was immunoSEQ multiplex PCR. The sample contains 150,000 or so clones, around 93% of which appear only once. Sequenced material: peripheral blood, taken 28 days after the second AZD1222 dose. Receptor source: an adult who received the AZD1222 COVID-19 vaccine.

The chain couples TRBV4-2 to TRBJ1-3; D is uncertain. CDR3 length: 14 amino acids. Germline V gene data show CDR1 as LGHNA and CDR2 as YNFKEQ. V was clipped by 7 bases and J by 1 base, with 11 bases between them. The CDR3 bases are TGTGCCAGCAACTCGGGAGGATCTGGAAACACCATATATTTT. It yields the protein CASNSGGSGNTIYF.

This clone is a singleton in its sample. The chain carries TRBV11-3 and TRBJ2-6, with 8 positions matching TRBD1. The trim removed 6 bases at V and 0 bases at J, leaving 4 bases unmatched. Germline CDR1 SGHNT, CDR2 YENEEA. The length of the CDR3 is 16 residues. CDR3 in amino acids: CASRADRGSGANVLTF. The CDR3 nucleotides are TGTGCCAGCAGGGCCGACAGGGGCTCTGGGGCCAACGTCCTGACTTTC.

The chain is built from TRBV5-5 and TRBJ2-7, with 9 nucleotides matching TRBD1. CDR1 is SGHKS and CDR2 is YYEKEE in the germline V gene (reference sequence). This CDR3 is 15 amino acids long. Germline trimming cut 5 bases from V and 2 bases from J; bases unmatched to any gene: 8. CDR3 DNA sequence: TGTGCCAGCAGGATACCGGGACAGGGTACCTACGAGCAGTACTTC. Protein product: CASRIPGQGTYEQYF.

The count of this clone is one. The CDR3 bases are TGTGCCAGTAGTATGATGGGCAGCAGCAATCAGCCCCAGCATTTT. This gives the protein CASSMMGSSNQPQHF. J is TRBJ1-5 and V is TRBV19; unclear D gene. The CDR3 loop spans 15 amino acids. V shed 3 bases and J shed 1 base, with 10 bases lying between them. CDR1 and CDR2 (germline): LNHDA, SQIVND (reference sequence).

The V and J genes are TRBV7-3 and TRBJ2-1; no clear D gene. The CDR3 totals 15 residues. Germline V gives CDR1 SGHTA, CDR2 FQGTGA. V lost 3 bases to trimming and J lost 0 bases, with 9 bases between them. CDR3 nucleotides: TGTGCCAGCAGCTTCGCCACGAGCTCCTACAATGAGCAGTTCTTC. Translated: CASSFATSSYNEQFF. The full variable domain, its missing parts supplied by reference TRBV7-3 and TRBJ2-1, is GAGVSQTPSNKVTEKGKYVELRCDPISGHTALYWYRQSLGQGPEFLIYFQGTGAADDSGLPNDRFFAVRPEGSVSTLKIQRTERGDSAVYLCASSFATSSYNEQFFGPGTRLTVL.

The chain carries TRBV19 and TRBJ1-5; the D gene is possibly TRBD1 (6 bases). Germline V lookup: CDR1 LNHDA, CDR2 SQIVND (reference sequence). The CDR3 totals 15 residues. V was cut by 5 bases and J by 7 bases, with 18 bases left in between. In DNA, the CDR3 is TGTGCCAGTAGTCCGTGGGCGGGGGCCAGGCAGCCCCAGCATTTT. This translates into CASSPWAGARQPQHF.

This clone was picked up one time. The chain combines TRBV7-2 with TRBJ2-1; D is possibly TRBD2 (7 bases). V lost 7 bases and J 0 bases, leaving 19 bases between the germline ends. Germline V gene sequence: CDR1 SGHTA, CDR2 FQGNSA. CDR3 length equals 17 residues. CDR3 sequence reads: CASKGGGDTPSYNEQFF. The DNA for the CDR3 is TGTGCCAGCAAGGGCGGGGGCGACACCCCCTCCTACAATGAGCAGTTCTTC.

V gene TRBV4-1 combines with J gene TRBJ1-2; D is unclear. V was trimmed by 0 bases and J by 4 bases, leaving 9 bases between them. From germline, CDR1 is MGHRA and CDR2 YSYEKL. This CDR3 is built from 14 residues. Here the CDR3 DNA reads TGCGCCAGCAGCCAAGAGGGTTTAGGCTATGGCTACACCTTC. It specifies CASSQEGLGYGYTF.

The chain combines TRBV4-1 with TRBJ1-1; 7 bases align to TRBD1. From germline, CDR1 is MGHRA and CDR2 YSYEKL. J gave up 8 bases and V 1 base, and 10 bases lay outside the gene matches. This CDR3 is built from 15 residues. CDR3 residues: CASSQVVPSRGEAFF. The CDR3 DNA reads TGCGCCAGCAGCCAAGTGGTCCCGAGCAGGGGGGAAGCTTTCTTT.

J is TRBJ1-5 and V is TRBV5-1; TRBD1 matches at 9 bases. V gave up 0 bases and J gave up 1 base; unmatched junction bases: 2. Germline V lookup: CDR1 SGHRS, CDR2 YFSETQ. This CDR3 spans 16 amino acids. CDR3 sequence: CASSLGTGASNQPQHF. The CDR3 DNA is TGCGCCAGCAGCTTGGGGACAGGGGCGAGCAATCAGCCCCAGCATTTT.

The chain is built from TRBV6-6 and TRBJ2-5, with D perhaps TRBD1 (6 bases). Per germline, CDR1 MNHNY and CDR2 SVGAGI (reference sequence). The V end was cut by 7 bases, the J end by 5 bases, with 11 bases between. The CDR3 runs 12 residues. The CDR3 is CASKWGQETQYF. CDR3 in DNA: TGTGCCAGCAAGTGGGGGCAGGAGACCCAGTACTTC.

This clone showed up just a few times. The chain combines TRBV11-3 with TRBJ2-1, with D possibly matching TRBD2 (6 bases). CDR1 and CDR2 from the germline V gene are SGHNT and YENEEA. CDR3 length: 15 amino acids. V gave up 1 base and J gave up 6 bases, with 13 bases separating them. The CDR3, as DNA: TGTGCCAGCAGCTTAGGGGGGGATAGCTTCAATGAGCAGTTCTTC. It yields the protein CASSLGGDSFNEQFF.

This rearrangement joins TRBV5-1 to TRBJ2-7, with 9 bases that match TRBD2. J lost 7 bases, V lost 4 bases, and 21 bases had no gene match. Germline values: CDR1 SGHRS, CDR2 YFSETQ. The CDR3 spans 18 residues. The CDR3 is CASSPLLSGAGGVGEQYF. The CDR3 DNA reads TGCGCCAGCAGCCCGCTGCTCTCCGGAGCGGGGGGCGTGGGAGAGCAGTACTTC. The variable domain in full, completed from reference TRBV5-1 and TRBJ2-7, reads KAGVTQTPRYLIKTRGQQVTLSCSPISGHRSVSWYQQTPGQGLQFLFEYFSETQRNKGNFPGRFSGRQFSNSRSEMNVSTLELGDSALYLCASSPLLSGAGGVGEQYFGPGTRLTVT.

Here the CDR3 reads CAWSPPGPGPTIYF. CDR3 coding DNA: TGTGCCTGGAGTCCACCGGGACCAGGTCCGACAATATATTTT. The V gene is TRBV30, the J gene TRBJ1-3, with a tentative D call TRBD1 (5 bases). The CDR3 sequence is 14 residues long. CDR1 and CDR2 from the germline V gene are GTSNPN and SVGIG (reference sequence). Between the trimmed V and J ends, which lost 2 bases and 13 bases, there was a span of 21 bases. The full variable domain, completed using reference TRBV30 and TRBJ1-3, is SQTIHQWPATLVQPVGSPLSLECTVEGTSNPNLYWYRQAAGRGLQLLFYSVGIGQISSEVPQNLSASRPQDRQFILSSKKLLLSDSGFYLCAWSPPGPGPTIYFGEGSWLTVV.

The genes are TRBV15 and TRBJ1-2, with 8 nucleotides matching TRBD1. This CDR3 spans 14 amino acids. After removal of 3 bases from V and 4 bases from J, the junction contained 4 bases not matched to a gene. Germline V CDR1 and CDR2: LNHNV, YYDKDF (reference sequence). The CDR3 coding sequence is TGTGCCACCAGCAGTCCGGGACAGGTCTATGGCTACACCTTC. It specifies CATSSPGQVYGYTF.

The chain combines TRBV18 with TRBJ2-3; possibly TRBD1 for D (6 bases). The V gene's germline CDR1 is KGHSH and CDR2 LQKENI. Trimming stripped 5 bases from V and 6 bases from J, with 15 bases between. The CDR3 spans 14 residues. CDR3 sequence: CASSITGTQDTQYF. CDR3 in DNA: TGTGCCAGCTCAATAACAGGGACCCAGGATACGCAGTATTTT.

The J gene is TRBJ2-3, the V gene TRBV10-3, with 10 bases lining up with TRBD2. CDR1 ENHRY and CDR2 SYGVKD come from the germline V gene. This CDR3 contains 18 residues. V lost 0 bases and J lost 0; bases outside the gene matches: 6. The DNA of the CDR3 is TGTGCCATCAGTGAGTCGACCGGGACTAGCGTTAGCACAGATACGCAGTATTTT. Amino acid sequence: CAISESTGTSVSTDTQYF.

The chain uses TRBV4-3 and TRBJ2-6; 10 bases agree with TRBD1. The germline V gene has CDR1 LGHNA and CDR2 YSLEER. The CDR3 is 18 residues long. V lost 3 bases and J lost 0; bases outside the gene matches: 5. The CDR3 DNA reads as TGCGCCAGCAGCCACCGGACAGGGGGTTTCTCTGGGGCCAACGTCCTGACTTTC. Protein: CASSHRTGGFSGANVLTF.

The rearrangement links TRBV12-3 or TRBV12-4 to TRBJ1-1; D is ambiguous. V dropped 4 bases and J dropped 6 bases, with 9 bases sitting between them. CDR3 length: 12 amino acids. CDR3 sequence reads: CASSSHSAEAFF. The CDR3 bases are TGTGCCAGCAGTTCTCATAGCGCTGAAGCTTTCTTT.

The chain combines TRBV11-1 with TRBJ1-2; D is uncertain. The CDR3 totals 14 residues. Germline V CDR1 and CDR2: SGHAT, FQDESV (reference sequence). Trimming pared 5 bases from V and 2 bases from J, leaving 12 bases between. CDR3 nucleotide sequence: TGTGCCAGCAGCCCGAGCCCAGCGAACTATGGCTACACCTTC. Amino acids: CASSPSPANYGYTF.

V gene TRBV27 combines with J gene TRBJ2-3; 9 bases fit TRBD1. The CDR3 is 16 residues long. CDR1 is MNHEY and CDR2 is SMNVEV in the germline V gene (reference sequence). The V and J ends lost 4 bases and 2 bases, in that order; junction bases with no gene match: 7. The CDR3 DNA sequence: TGTGCCAGCAGTTCCGTCAACAGGGGGCCCACAGATACGCAGTATTTT. Encoded protein: CASSSVNRGPTDTQYF.

CDR3 loop: CASSDGTGNTGELFF. The CDR3 bases are TGTGCCAGCAGTGACGGGACAGGGAACACCGGGGAGCTGTTTTTT. J is TRBJ2-2 and V is TRBV6-4; 8 bases align to TRBD1. Germline trimming cut 2 bases from V and 1 base from J; bases unmatched to any gene: 0. In germline, CDR1 is MRHNA, CDR2 SNTAGT. There are 15 residues in the CDR3.

This chain uses TRBV3-1 (or the pseudogene TRBV3-2) with TRBJ2-2; possible D gene TRBD2, 6 bases. The length of the CDR3 is 16 residues. In germline, CDR1 is LGHDT, CDR2 YNNKEL (reference sequence). Between the trimmed V and J ends, which lost 7 bases and 2 bases, there was a span of 17 bases. This CDR3 reads CASTGGLRDNTGELFF. CDR3 sequence (DNA): TGTGCCAGCACCGGTGGGTTGCGGGACAACACCGGGGAGCTGTTTTTT.

The chain employs TRBV25-1 and TRBJ2-2; no definite D call. The V gene's germline CDR1 is MGHDK and CDR2 SYGVNS. Trimming removed 4 bases from V and 1 base from J, with 7 bases in between. CDR3 length equals 14 residues. CDR3 residues: CASSAQLNTGELFF. The CDR3 DNA reads TGTGCCAGCAGTGCGCAATTGAACACCGGGGAGCTGTTTTTT.

The DNA of the CDR3 is TGTGCCAGCAGCCTCAGCCTTCCTGGAAACACCATATATTTT. Translating it yields CASSLSLPGNTIYF. This chain uses TRBV6-6 with TRBJ1-3; D remains ambiguous. The CDR3 consists of 14 residues. From germline, CDR1 is MNHNY and CDR2 SVGAGI (reference sequence). The V end was cut by 6 bases, the J end by 2 bases, with 11 bases between.